One T cell receptor beta chain is described in this entry. This clone was recorded a few times. This clone's antigen is unknown. Base qualities are not recorded, but no much larger clone differs from it by a single base. The data derive from a study of cytomegalovirus exposure and HLA in healthy donors (dated by TCRdb to about 2017). Looking at the study overall: In an earlier analysis of approximately 500 of the donors, 250 to 350 Gb of sequence data and roughly 100 million unique TCR beta sequences from about 190 million T cells were reported. The T cell repertoires of roughly 660 subjects were profiled by immunosequencing and related to cytomegalovirus serostatus. Besides the first cohort of under 700 subjects, a separate validation cohort made up of 120 different subjects was used. A few DR-DQ haplotypes were treated as single units for association and clustering because of strong linkage in the cohort. The aim of the study was to test whether cataloging public T cell receptors could identify signatures of past pathogen exposure. Class I and class II HLA loci were covered by the typing at four-digit resolution. A later genetic analysis took genome-wide SNP genotypes for about three fifths of the 666 donors and used that subset as a discovery cohort. To decide whether each TCR beta V gene segment behaved as functional or pseudogenic, an earlier analysis of some 570 of the donors relied on high-throughput TCR beta sequencing. The study combined high-throughput TCR immunosequencing, statistical association of individual TCRs with disease status, and machine learning to predict cytomegalovirus infection status. Approximately 300 gigabases of sequencing data and around 80 million unique TCR sequences made up an early release that covered about 640 HLA-typed donors. A later analysis re-analyzed previously published TCR beta repertoires from 500 to 700 donors and added high-resolution HLA genotyping to study TCR occurrence patterns. The number of donors typed differed by locus, with about 620-630 for A, B, C, DRB1 and DQB1, around 500 for DQA1, over 600 for DPA1, and 450 to 480 for DPB1. Of the roughly 400 genotyped donors, around 81% fell in the genetic ancestry cluster associated with self-reported Caucasian donors. Alongside the repertoire data, information on donor age, sex, ethnicity and CMV serostatus was compiled. Across some 400 genotyped donors of the cohort, an average of roughly 250,000 unique TCR beta nucleotide sequences per donor were sequenced, and 15% to 20% of those sequences were non-productive. All discovery cohort repertoires had been generated using a single sequencing platform. Rather than using new phenotypic data, the later analysis identified candidate immune exposures from TCR beta sequences and from how often those sequences occurred across donors. Broad study findings and their caveats: The study listed 150 to 200 TCR beta chains as associated with cytomegalovirus. In a later analysis, several top co-occurrence clusters were reported to appear linked to parvovirus B19, influenza, CMV and Epstein-Barr virus. Specific HLA alleles were associated with about 17,000 TCR beta sequences at a false discovery rate of 0.05 in a later analysis. It was suggested by the authors that the approach could potentially be generalized to other disease states and immunological phenotypes. Three of the identified cytomegalovirus-associated TCR beta chains were confirmed in vitro to be specific for cytomegalovirus antigens. The classifier was reported to diagnose cytomegalovirus status with high specificity and sensitivity in both the original and validation cohorts. Most TCR sequences were observed very rarely across donors, whereas some public TCRs were present in many individuals. An association between a missense DCLRE1C variant and V-gene and J-gene trimming of TCR beta chains was found in a later genetic analysis and replicated in an independent cohort. Compared with the roughly 710-donor mean, donors in an Asian-associated ancestry cluster had fewer N-insertions in productive TCRs, according to a later genetic analysis. A later analysis found that most CMV-associated TCR beta chains appeared HLA-restricted, with HLA associations seemingly driven largely by CMV exposure. A later analysis found that TCR association rates varied across HLA loci, with DRB1 alleles showing the most associated TCRs and HLA-C alleles the fewest. For the cohort, immune exposure information was limited to CMV serostatus. In an earlier analysis of several hundred of the donors, most TCR beta V segments were observed in productive rearrangements about 87% or about 30% of the time, broadly matching IMGT annotations. Only TCR beta chains were sequenced in this cohort, and the absence of alpha or paired-chain data limited detectable features. A cluster of highly shared sequence variants was judged likely to represent a technical artifact of the sequencing pipeline. Because counts were too low, around 17 rarely observed V segments, including chromosome 9 orphons, were left out of the earlier analysis of 587 of the donors. A further reported finding was that TCR beta sequences accurately predicted the HLA-A and HLA-B alleles for most subjects in the first cohort. The presence/absence analyses assumed that sequencing depth was roughly uniform across donors, and that assumption may not be true. Because some donors lacked HLA typing at each locus, the association tests relied only on the typed subset. Compared with equally common non-associated chains, HLA-associated TCR beta chains in a later analysis were more clonally expanded and had lower generation probabilities. Correlated functional status among segregating V segments might be attributable to linkage disequilibrium, but an unknown experimental factor could not be ruled out. The 87-base-pair reads could not distinguish some IMGT-functional V segments, including TRBV6-2 and TRBV6-3, so those segments were excluded. When HLA alleles, especially DR and DQ, strongly co-occurred, TCR associations were difficult to assign to individual alleles.

The cohort comprised under 700 healthy bone marrow donors. Cohort members were all nominally healthy when sampled, although unrecorded immune exposures were likely present. The donor was CMV seropositive and belonged to the group of over 250 seropositive cohort members. Every donor gave a peripheral blood sample, and the peripheral blood mononuclear cells from that sample were used for TCR beta sequencing. Genomic DNA extraction from the blood cell samples was performed with the Qiagen DNeasy Blood Extraction Kit. The library was prepared using the immunoSEQ multiplex PCR assay. The multiplex PCR relied on a mix of 60 forward primers for TCR Vbeta segments and 13 reverse primers for TCR Jbeta segments. The CDR3 region of rearranged TCR beta genes was amplified from genomic DNA by a multiplex PCR assay. The Illumina HiSeq System was used to sequence the amplified TCR beta libraries as 87-base-pair reads. The original pipeline was this. A later analysis tallied some 79 million unique TCR beta chains across the 666 repertoires, and about 10 million of those chains were shared by two or more donors. Raw reads were error-corrected and collapsed into unique sequences with a nearest-neighbor algorithm that merged closely related sequences to remove PCR and sequencing errors. To assign V, D and J gene segments, CDR3 sequences were aligned to IMGT reference sequences. For a sequence to be retained, a match of at least six nucleotides to both a V gene segment and a J gene segment was required. Rearrangements were classified as productive when the CDR3 lacked stop codons and remained in frame with V and J, and all other rearrangements were classified as non-productive. CDR3 was defined by IMGT convention, running from the second conserved V-encoded cysteine to the conserved J-encoded phenylalanine. The earlier analysis of some 540 of the donors excluded any sequence lacking an unambiguous match to a single V gene segment. An earlier analysis of 450 to 650 of the donors called V segments functional above 56.7% productive rearrangements and segregating when the between-donor standard deviation exceeded 5%. A statistical classification framework was built to diagnose cytomegalovirus status from the catalog of TCR beta chain sequences. In a later analysis, V and J genes were assigned by comparing TCR nucleotide sequences against IMGT/GENE-DB human TR gene sequences. Using the TCRdist pipeline, a later analysis assigned CDR3 sequences along with most-parsimonious VDJ recombination scenarios. A later analysis defined each TCR beta chain by its CDR3 amino acid sequence plus V-gene family, and excluded reads lacking a unique V-gene family. A later analysis removed roughly 590 highly shared, low-generation-probability nucleotide sequences to deal with suspected cross-contamination and a sequencing artifact. In a later analysis, a clonal expansion index was calculated for each public chain from normalized within-repertoire ranks of inferred template counts. In a later analysis, generation probabilities were computed using a VDJ recombination model fitted to out-of-frame rearrangements, and the results were checked against IGoR. Hypergeometric tests were used in a later analysis to score TCR-TCR, TCR-HLA and TCR-CMV co-occurrence, with a repertoire-size bias correction applied to the TCR pairs. To estimate false discovery rates, a later analysis permuted the HLA or CMV assignments 20 times. In a later analysis, co-occurring TCRs were grouped using DBSCAN, with TCRdist sequence similarity added in when clustering inside HLA-allele-positive subsets. Co-occurrence clustering excluded repertoires with fewer than 30,000 or more than 120,000 public chains, plus five with anomalous nucleotide sharing. TCRdb holds this immuneACCESS table with in-frame rearrangements only. Some clones are missing; in checked studies, unresolved V genes explain under half, and the rest has no known cause. V and J calls and clone size come straight from that table; D and trimming were deduced from the DNA. A total of some 170,000 clones appear in this sample, roughly four fifths of them only once. The ten largest make up 4.1% of the sample.

The CDR3 numbers 14 residues from cysteine through phenylalanine. This entry keeps only the CDR3 DNA: 42 bases, framed from base 1. CDR1 and CDR2, per the germline V gene, are SQVTM and ANQGSEA. The germline V end is reduced by 2 bases and the J end by 3 bases; junction bases left unmatched: 2. The sequence was obtained from a man aged 50 to 59 in good health and CMV-seropositive. Sequenced input: PBMCs. The rearranged segments are TRBV29-1 and TRBJ2-7; 12 of the junction bases match TRBD2. DNA sequence: TGCAGCGTTGAAAAGACTAGCGGGAGCTACGAGCAGTACTTC. Its translation is CSVEKTSGSYEQYF.